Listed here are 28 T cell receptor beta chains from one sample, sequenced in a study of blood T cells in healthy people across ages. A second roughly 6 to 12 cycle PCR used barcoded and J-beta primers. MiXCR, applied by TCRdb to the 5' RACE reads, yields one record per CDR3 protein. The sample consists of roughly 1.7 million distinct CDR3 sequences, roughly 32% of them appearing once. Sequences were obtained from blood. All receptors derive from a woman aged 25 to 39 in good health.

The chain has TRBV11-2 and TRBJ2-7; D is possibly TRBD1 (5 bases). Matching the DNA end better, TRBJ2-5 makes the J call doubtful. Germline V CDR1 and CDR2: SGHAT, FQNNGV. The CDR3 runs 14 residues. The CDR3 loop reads CASSRRRRGETQYF. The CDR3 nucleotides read TGTGCCAGCAGCCGACGCCGAAGGGGTGAGACCCAGTACTTC.

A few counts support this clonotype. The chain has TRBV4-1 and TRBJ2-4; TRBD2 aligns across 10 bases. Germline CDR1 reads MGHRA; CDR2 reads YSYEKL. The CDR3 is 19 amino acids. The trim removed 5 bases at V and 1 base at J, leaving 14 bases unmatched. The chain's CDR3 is CASSGPGLATAWAKNIQYF. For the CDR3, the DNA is TGCGCCAGCAGCGGACCGGGACTAGCGACGGCATGGGCCAAAAACATTCAGTACTTC.

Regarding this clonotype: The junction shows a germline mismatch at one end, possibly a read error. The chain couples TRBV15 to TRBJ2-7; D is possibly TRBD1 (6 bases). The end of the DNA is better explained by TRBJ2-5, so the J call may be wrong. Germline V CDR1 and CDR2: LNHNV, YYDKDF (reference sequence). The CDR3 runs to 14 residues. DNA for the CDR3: TGTGCCCCCAGCAGAGAAAGGGGGTCAGAGACCCAGTACTTC. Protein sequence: CAPSRERGSETQYF.

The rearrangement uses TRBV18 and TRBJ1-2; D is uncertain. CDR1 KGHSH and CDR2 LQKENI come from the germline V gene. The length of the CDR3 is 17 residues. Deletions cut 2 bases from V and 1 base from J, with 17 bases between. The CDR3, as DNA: TGTGCCAGCTCACCAGAAGGACCGAGCCTCTTTAACTATGGCTACACCTTC. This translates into CASSPEGPSLFNYGYTF.

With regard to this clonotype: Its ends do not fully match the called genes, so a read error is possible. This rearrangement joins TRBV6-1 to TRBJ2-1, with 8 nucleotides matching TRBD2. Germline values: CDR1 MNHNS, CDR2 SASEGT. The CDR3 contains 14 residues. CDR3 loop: CASRLAGGYNGQFF. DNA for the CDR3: TGTGCCAGCAGGTTGGCGGGGGGCTACAATGGGCAGTTCTTC.

CDR3 nucleotides: TGTGCCAGCAGCCGCCCGGAGACAGGGGGAACCTACAATGAGCAGTTCTTC. The encoded protein is CASSRPETGGTYNEQFF. The chain uses TRBV7-6 and TRBJ2-1; 9 bases align to TRBD1. The J segment lost 2 bases and the V segment lost 5 bases, leaving 10 bases of the junction unmatched. This CDR3 is built from 17 residues. Germline loops: CDR1 SGHVS, CDR2 FNYEAQ.

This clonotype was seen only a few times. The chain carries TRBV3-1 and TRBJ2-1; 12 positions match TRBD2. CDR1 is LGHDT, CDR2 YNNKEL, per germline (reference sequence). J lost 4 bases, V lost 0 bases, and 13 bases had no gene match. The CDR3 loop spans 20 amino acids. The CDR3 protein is CASSQDRGGLAGGPYNEQFF. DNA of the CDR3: TGTGCCAGCAGCCAAGATCGTGGTGGTCTAGCGGGGGGGCCTTACAATGAGCAGTTCTTC.

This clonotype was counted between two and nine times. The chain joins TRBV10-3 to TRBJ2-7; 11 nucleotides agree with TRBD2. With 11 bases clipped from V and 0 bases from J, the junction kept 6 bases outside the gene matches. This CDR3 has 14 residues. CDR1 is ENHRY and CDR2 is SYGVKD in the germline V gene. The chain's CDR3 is CAAGLAGGSYEQYF. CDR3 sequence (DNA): TGTGCCGCCGGACTAGCGGGCGGCTCCTACGAGCAGTACTTC.

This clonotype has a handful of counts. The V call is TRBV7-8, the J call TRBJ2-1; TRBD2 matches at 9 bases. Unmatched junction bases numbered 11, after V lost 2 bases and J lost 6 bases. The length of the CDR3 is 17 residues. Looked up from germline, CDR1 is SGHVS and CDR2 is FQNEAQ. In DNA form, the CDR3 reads TGTGCCAGCAGCTTAAGGGTTAGCGGGGGCCTCGCCAATGAGCAGTTCTTC. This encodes CASSLRVSGGLANEQFF.

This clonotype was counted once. CDR3 loop: CASSPGTLHEQYF. In DNA form, the CDR3 reads TGTGCCAGCAGCCCGGGGACGTTGCACGAGCAGTACTTC. The chain uses TRBV11-2 and TRBJ2-7; the D gene could be TRBD1 or TRBD2 (5 bases each). The CDR3 loop spans 13 amino acids. Trimming removed 5 bases from V and 5 bases from J, with 13 bases in between. Germline V gene sequence: CDR1 SGHAT, CDR2 FQNNGV.

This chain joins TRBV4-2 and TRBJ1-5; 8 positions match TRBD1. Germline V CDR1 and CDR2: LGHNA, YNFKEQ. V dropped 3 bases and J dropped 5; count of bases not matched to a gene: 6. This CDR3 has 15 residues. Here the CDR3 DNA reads TGTGCCAGCAGCCATCAGGGGGCTTGGGATCAGCCCCAGCATTTT. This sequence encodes CASSHQGAWDQPQHF.

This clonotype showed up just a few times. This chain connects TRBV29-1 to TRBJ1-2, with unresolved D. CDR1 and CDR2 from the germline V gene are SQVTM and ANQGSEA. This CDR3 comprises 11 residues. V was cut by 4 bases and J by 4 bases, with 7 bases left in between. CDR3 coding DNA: TGCAGCGTTGCTGAGATCTATGGCTACACCTTC. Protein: CSVAEIYGYTF.

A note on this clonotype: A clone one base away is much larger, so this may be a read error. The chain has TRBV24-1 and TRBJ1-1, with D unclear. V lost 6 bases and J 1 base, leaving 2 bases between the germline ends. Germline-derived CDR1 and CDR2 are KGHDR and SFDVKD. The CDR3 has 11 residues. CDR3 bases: TGTGCCACCAGTAAGAACACTGAAGCTTTCTTT. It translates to CATSKNTEAFF.

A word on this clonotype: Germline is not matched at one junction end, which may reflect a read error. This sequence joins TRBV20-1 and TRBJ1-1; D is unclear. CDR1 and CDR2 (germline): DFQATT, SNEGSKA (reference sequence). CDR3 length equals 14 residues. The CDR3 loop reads CSVRDPAWNTEAFF. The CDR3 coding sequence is TGCAGTGTTAGAGATCCGGCCTGGAACACTGAAGCTTTCTTT.

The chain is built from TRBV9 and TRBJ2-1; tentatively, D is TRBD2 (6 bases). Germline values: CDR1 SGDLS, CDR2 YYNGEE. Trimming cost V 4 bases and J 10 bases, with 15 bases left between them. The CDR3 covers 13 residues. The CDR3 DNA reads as TGTGCCAGCAGCCCCCAGTGGGCGGGAGAGCAGTTCTTC. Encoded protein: CASSPQWAGEQFF.

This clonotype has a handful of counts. CDR3 loop: CASKPQGTEAFF. CDR3 nucleotides: TGTGCCAGCAAACCACAGGGAACTGAAGCTTTCTTT. J is TRBJ1-1 and V is TRBV7-3, with D perhaps matching TRBD1 (6 bases). Germline CDR1 and CDR2: SGHTA and FQGTGA. Trimming removed 7 bases at V and 5 bases at J, with 11 bases between. The CDR3 runs to 12 residues. The full variable domain, with the rest looked up from reference TRBV7-3 and TRBJ1-1, is GAGVSQTPSNKVTEKGKYVELRCDPISGHTALYWYRQSLGQGPEFLIYFQGTGAADDSGLPNDRFFAVRPEGSVSTLKIQRTERGDSAVYLCASKPQGTEAFFGQGTRLTVV.

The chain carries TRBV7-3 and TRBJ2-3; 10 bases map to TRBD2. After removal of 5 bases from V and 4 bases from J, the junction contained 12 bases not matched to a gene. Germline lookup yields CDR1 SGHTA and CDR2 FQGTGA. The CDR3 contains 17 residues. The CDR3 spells CASSPLMERGGADTQYF. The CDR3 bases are TGTGCCAGCAGCCCTCTAATGGAGCGGGGGGGAGCAGATACGCAGTATTTT.

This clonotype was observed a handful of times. The CDR3 sequence is CASSPTTSGRIDTQYF. CDR3 in DNA: TGTGCCAGCAGCCCCACGACTAGCGGGAGGATAGATACGCAGTATTTT. The V call is TRBV7-6, the J call TRBJ2-3, with 13 positions matching TRBD2. Germline V gene sequence: CDR1 SGHVS, CDR2 FNYEAQ. V dropped 5 bases and J dropped 5; count of bases not matched to a gene: 7. The CDR3 is 16 residues long.

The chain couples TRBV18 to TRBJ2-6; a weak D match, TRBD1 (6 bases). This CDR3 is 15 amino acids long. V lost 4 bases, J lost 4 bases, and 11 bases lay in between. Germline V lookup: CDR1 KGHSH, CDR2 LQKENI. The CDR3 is CASSQLGAGANVLTF. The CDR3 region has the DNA TGTGCCAGCTCACAGTTGGGGGCAGGGGCCAACGTCCTGACTTTC.

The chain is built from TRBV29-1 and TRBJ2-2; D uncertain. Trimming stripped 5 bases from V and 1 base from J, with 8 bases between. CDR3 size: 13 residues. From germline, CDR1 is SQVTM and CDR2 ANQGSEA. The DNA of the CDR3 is TGCAGCGTTTACCAACTGAACACCGGGGAGCTGTTTTTT. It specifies CSVYQLNTGELFF.

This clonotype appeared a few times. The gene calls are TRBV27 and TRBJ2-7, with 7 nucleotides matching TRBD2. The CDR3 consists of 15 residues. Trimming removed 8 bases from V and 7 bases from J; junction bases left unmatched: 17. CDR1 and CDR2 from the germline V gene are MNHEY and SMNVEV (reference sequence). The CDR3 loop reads CASSGREMGIGEQYF. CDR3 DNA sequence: TGTGCCAGCTCTGGGCGGGAGATGGGGATCGGGGAGCAGTACTTC.

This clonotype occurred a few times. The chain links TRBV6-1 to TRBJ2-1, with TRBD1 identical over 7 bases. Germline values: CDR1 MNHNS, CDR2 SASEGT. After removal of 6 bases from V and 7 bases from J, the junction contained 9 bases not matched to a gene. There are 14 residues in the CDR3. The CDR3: CASRDLIRGNEQFF. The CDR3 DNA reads TGTGCCAGCAGGGATCTCATCAGGGGGAATGAGCAGTTCTTC.

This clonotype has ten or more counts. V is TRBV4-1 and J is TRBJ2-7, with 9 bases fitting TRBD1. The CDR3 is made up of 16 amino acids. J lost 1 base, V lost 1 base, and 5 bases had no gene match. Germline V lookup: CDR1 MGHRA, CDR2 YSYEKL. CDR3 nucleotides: TGCGCCAGCAGCCAAGGAGCAGGACAGGGGTCCTACGAGCAGTACTTC. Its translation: CASSQGAGQGSYEQYF.

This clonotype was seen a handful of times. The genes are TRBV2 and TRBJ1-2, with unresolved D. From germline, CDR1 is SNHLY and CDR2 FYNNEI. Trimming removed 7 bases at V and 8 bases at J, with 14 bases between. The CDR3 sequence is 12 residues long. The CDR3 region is CASIERAGGYTF. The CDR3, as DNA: TGTGCCAGCATCGAGAGGGCGGGCGGCTACACCTTC.

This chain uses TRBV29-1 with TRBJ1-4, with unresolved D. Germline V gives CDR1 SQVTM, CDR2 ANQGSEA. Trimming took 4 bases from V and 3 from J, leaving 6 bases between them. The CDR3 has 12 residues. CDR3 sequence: CSVVGPNEKLFF. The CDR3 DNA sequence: TGCAGCGTTGTCGGGCCTAATGAAAAACTGTTTTTT.

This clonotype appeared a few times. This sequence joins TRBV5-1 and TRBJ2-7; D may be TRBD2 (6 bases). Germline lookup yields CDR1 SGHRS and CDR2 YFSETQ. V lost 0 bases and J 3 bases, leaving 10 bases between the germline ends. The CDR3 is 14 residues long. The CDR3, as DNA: TGCGCCAGCAGCTTGGATAGCGGACTCTACGAGCAGTACTTC. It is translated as CASSLDSGLYEQYF. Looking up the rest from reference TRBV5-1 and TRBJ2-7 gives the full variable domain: KAGVTQTPRYLIKTRGQQVTLSCSPISGHRSVSWYQQTPGQGLQFLFEYFSETQRNKGNFPGRFSGRQFSNSRSEMNVSTLELGDSALYLCASSLDSGLYEQYFGPGTRLTVT.

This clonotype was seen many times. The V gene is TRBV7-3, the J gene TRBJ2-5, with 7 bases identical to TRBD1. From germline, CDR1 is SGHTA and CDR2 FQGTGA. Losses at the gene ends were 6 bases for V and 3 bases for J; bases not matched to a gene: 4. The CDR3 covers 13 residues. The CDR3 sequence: CASRPGTEETQYF. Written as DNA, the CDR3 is TGTGCCAGCAGGCCCGGGACAGAAGAGACCCAGTACTTC.

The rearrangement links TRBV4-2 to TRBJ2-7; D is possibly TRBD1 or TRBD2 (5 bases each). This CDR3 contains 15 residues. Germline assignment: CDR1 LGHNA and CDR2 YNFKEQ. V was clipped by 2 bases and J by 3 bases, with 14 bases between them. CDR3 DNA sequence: TGTGCCAGCAGCCAATCGAGGGGAATCGTCTACGAGCAGTACTTC. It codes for CASSQSRGIVYEQYF.